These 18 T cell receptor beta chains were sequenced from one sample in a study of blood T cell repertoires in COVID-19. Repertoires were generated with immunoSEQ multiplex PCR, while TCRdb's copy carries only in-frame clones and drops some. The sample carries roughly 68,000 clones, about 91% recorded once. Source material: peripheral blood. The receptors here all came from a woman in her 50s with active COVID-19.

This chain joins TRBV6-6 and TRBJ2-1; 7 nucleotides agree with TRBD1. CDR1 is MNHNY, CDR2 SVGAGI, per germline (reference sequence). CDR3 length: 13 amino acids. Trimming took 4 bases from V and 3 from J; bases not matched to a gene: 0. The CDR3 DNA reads TGTGCCAGCAGTTGGGACAGCTACAATGAGCAGTTCTTC. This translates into CASSWDSYNEQFF.

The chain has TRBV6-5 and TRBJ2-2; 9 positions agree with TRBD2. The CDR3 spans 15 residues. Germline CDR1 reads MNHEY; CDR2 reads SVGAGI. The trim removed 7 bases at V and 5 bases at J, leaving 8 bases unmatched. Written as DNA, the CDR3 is TGTGCCAGCACGGTAGCGGGAGACGGGACCGGGGAGCTGTTTTTT. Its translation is CASTVAGDGTGELFF.

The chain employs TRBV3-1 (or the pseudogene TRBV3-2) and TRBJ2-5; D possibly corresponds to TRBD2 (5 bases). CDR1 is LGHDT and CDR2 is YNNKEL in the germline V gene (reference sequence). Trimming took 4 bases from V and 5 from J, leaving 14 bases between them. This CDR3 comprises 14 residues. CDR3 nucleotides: TGTGCCAGCAGCCGGACGGGAAGTGTGGAGACCCAGTACTTC. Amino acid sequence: CASSRTGSVETQYF.

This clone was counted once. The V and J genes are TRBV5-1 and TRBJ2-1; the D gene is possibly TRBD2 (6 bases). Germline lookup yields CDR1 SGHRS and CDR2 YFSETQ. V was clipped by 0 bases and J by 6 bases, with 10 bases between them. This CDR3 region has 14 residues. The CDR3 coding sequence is TGCGCCAGCAGCTTGGGTGGAGGGCCCAATGAGCAGTTCTTC. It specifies CASSLGGGPNEQFF.

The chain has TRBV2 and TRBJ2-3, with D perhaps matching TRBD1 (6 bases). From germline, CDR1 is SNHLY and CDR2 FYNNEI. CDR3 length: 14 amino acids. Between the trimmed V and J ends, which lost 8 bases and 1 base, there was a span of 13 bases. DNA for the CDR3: TGTGCCAGCTACACCAGGGGAGGCACAGATACGCAGTATTTT. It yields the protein CASYTRGGTDTQYF.

CDR3 region: CATRGGNTGELFF. CDR3 nucleotide sequence: TGTGCCACCCGGGGTGGGAACACCGGGGAGCTGTTTTTT. The chain combines TRBV7-3 with TRBJ2-2; tentative D call: TRBD2 (5 bases). Trimming left V 10 bases short and J 1 base short, with 10 bases between. The CDR3 spans 13 residues. From germline, CDR1 is SGHTA and CDR2 FQGTGA.

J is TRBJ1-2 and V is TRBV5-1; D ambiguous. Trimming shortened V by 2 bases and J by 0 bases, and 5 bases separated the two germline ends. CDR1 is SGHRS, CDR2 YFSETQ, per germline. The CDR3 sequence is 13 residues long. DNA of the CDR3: TGCGCCAGCAGCTTTGACACTAACTATGGCTACACCTTC. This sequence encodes CASSFDTNYGYTF.

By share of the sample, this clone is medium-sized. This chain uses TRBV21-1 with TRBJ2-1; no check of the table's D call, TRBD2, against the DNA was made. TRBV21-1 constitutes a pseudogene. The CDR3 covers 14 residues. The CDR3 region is CASSNRLAANEQFF. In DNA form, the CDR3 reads TGTGCCAGCAGCAACAGACTAGCCGCCAATGAGCAGTTCTTC.

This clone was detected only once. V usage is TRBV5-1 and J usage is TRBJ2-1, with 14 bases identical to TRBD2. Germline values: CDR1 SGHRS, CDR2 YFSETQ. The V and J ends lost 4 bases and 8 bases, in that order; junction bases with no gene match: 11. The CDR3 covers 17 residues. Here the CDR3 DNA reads TGCGCCAGCAGCGCGGGAGGGACTAGCGGGAGCATATATGAGCAGTTCTTC. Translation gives CASSAGGTSGSIYEQFF.

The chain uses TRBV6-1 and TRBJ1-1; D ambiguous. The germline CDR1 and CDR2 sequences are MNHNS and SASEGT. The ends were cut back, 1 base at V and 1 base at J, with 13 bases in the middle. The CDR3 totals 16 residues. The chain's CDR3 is CASSEEDTRPNTEAFF. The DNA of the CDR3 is TGTGCCAGCAGTGAAGAAGACACGCGACCGAACACTGAAGCTTTCTTT.

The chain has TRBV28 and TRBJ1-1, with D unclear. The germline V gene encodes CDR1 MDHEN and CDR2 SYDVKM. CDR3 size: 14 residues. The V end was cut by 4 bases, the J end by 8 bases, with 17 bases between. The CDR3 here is CASSSTLDTGEAFF. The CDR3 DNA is TGTGCCAGCAGTTCGACCCTTGACACCGGAGAAGCTTTCTTT.

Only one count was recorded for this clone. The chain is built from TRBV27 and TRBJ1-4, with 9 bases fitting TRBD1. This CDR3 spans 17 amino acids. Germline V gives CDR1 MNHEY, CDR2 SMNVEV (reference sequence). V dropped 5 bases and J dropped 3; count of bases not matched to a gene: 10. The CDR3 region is CASSAGQGMVANEKLFF. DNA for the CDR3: TGTGCCAGCAGTGCAGGACAGGGGATGGTCGCTAATGAAAAACTGTTTTTT.

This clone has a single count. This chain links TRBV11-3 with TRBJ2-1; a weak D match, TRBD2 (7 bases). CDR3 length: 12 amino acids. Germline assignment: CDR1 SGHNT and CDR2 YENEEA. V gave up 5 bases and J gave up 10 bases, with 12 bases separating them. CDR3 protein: CASSLGGLEQFF. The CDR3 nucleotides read TGTGCCAGCAGCCTCGGGGGGCTGGAGCAGTTCTTC.

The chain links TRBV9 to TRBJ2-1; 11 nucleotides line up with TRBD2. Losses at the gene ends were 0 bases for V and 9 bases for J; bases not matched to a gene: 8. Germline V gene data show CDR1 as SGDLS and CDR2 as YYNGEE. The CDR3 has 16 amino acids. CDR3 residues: CASSVGPLAGGSEQFF. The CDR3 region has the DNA TGTGCCAGCAGCGTAGGGCCTCTAGCGGGAGGTTCTGAGCAGTTCTTC.

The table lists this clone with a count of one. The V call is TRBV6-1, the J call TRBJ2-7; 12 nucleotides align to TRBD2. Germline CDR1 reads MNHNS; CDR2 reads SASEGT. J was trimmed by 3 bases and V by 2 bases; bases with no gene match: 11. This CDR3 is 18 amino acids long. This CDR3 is CASSERPSSGRALYEQYF. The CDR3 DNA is TGTGCCAGCAGTGAAAGGCCCTCTAGCGGGAGGGCCCTCTACGAGCAGTACTTC.

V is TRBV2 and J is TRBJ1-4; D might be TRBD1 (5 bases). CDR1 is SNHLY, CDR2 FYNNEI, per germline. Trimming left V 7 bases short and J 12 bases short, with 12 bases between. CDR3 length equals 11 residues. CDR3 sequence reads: CASTWGDQLFF. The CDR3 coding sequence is TGTGCCAGCACATGGGGGGACCAACTGTTTTTT.

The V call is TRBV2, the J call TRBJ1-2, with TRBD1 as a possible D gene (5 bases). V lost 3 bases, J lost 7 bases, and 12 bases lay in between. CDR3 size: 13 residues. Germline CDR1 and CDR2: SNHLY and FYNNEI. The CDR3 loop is CASSEAGRGGYTF. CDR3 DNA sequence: TGTGCCAGCAGTGAGGCAGGGCGGGGTGGCTACACCTTC.

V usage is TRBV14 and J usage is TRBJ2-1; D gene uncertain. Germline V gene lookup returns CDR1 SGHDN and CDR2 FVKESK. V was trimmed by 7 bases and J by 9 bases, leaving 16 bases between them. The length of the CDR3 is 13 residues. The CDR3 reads CASNPWAYGEQFF. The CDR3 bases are TGTGCCAGCAACCCCTGGGCCTACGGTGAGCAGTTCTTC. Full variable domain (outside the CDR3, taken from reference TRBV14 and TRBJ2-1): EAGVTQFPSHSVIEKGQTVTLRCDPISGHDNLYWYRRVMGKEIKFLLHFVKESKQDESGMPNNRFLAERTGGTYSTLKVQPAELEDSGVYFCASNPWAYGEQFFGPGTRLTVL.